This TCR beta chain was obtained from a study of HIV-infected children after antiretroviral therapy interruption. For the study at large: EBV and CMV exposure was recorded in most children.

Regarding treatment: PENTA 11 planned treatment interruption arm or continuous ART arm. At least ten counts were recorded for this clonotype. After removal of 0 bases from V and 2 bases from J, the junction contained 5 bases not matched to a gene. CDR1 SGHRS and CDR2 YFSETQ come from the germline V gene. The CDR3 runs to 15 residues. The TCR library was built from RNA with a 3' RACE protocol and unique molecular identifiers. TCRdb passed the 3' RACE reads through MiXCR, listing each CDR3 protein once. Among approximately 96,000 distinct CDR3 sequences listed, roughly 6.4% were seen once. This sequence was found in a pool of human donors with HIV. Sequences were derived from CD45RA+ CD4+ T cells from PBMCs, pooled from several time points, sampled from a donor given antiretroviral therapy, either interrupted or continuous. The subset was: naive CD4+ CD45RA+ CD45RO- T cells. V is TRBV5-1 and J is TRBJ2-7, with 7 bases aligning to TRBD2. The CDR3 coding sequence is TGCGCCAGCAGCTTGGCTAGCGGTGAGACCTACGAGCAGTACTTC. It is translated as CASSLASGETYEQYF.